This T cell receptor beta chain was sequenced during a study of blood T cell repertoires in COVID-19. About the study: Sites in the United States, Italy and Spain provided acute and convalescent COVID-19 samples. T cells, B-cell-depleted T cells, or PBMCs provided the cDNA or gDNA that served as material.

CDR3 length: 13 residues. With V trimmed by 5 bases and J by 8 bases, 8 bases remained unmatched. Germline V gene sequence: CDR1 SGHVS, CDR2 FNYEAQ. The table came from immunoSEQ multiplex PCR; TCRdb's copy has only in-frame clones and leaves some out. The profile shows around 240,000 clones, around 88% of them singletons. Only one count was recorded for this clone. Participant ages covered roughly 18 to 89 years across around 25 US areas. Recovery among Cohort 3 donors was established by two negative PCRs, clearance, or symptom resolution. What was sequenced was PBMCs or T cells enriched from blood (not recorded which). The chain joins TRBV7-6 to TRBJ1-2; 7 bases are shared with TRBD1. The receptor's source is a woman in her 50s who had recovered from COVID-19. This CDR3 is CASSANRGYGYTF. Written as DNA, the CDR3 is TGTGCCAGCAGCGCCAACAGGGGTTACGGCTACACCTTC.